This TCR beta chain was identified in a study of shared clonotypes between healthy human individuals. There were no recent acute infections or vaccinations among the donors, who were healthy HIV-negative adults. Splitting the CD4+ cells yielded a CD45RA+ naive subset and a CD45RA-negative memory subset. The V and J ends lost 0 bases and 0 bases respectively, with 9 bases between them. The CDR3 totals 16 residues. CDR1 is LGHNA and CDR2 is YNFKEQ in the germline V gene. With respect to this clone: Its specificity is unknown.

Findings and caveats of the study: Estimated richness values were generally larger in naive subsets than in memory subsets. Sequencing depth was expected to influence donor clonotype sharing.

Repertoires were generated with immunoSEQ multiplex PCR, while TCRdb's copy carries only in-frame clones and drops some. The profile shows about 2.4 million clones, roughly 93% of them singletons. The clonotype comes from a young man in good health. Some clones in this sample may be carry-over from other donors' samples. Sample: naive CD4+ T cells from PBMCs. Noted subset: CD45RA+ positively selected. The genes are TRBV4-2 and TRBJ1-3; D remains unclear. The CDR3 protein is CASSQDLAVSGNTIYF. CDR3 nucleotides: TGTGCCAGCAGCCAAGATCTCGCAGTCTCTGGAAACACCATATATTTT.